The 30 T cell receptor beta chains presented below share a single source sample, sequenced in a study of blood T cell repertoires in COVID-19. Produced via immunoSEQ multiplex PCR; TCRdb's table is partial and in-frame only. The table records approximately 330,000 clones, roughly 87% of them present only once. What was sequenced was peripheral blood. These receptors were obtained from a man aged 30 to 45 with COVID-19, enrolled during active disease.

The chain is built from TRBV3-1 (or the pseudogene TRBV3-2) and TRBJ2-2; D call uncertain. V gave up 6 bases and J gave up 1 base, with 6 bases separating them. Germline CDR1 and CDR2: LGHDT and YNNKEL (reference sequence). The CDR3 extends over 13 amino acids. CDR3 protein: CASSLGNTGELFF. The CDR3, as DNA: TGTGCCAGCAGTCTAGGGAACACCGGGGAGCTGTTTTTT.

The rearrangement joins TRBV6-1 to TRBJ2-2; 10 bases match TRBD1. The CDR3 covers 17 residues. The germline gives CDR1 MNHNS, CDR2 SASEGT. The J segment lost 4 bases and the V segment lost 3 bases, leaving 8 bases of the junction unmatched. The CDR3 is CASSDPGTGDPTGELFF. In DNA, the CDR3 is TGTGCCAGCAGTGATCCCGGGACAGGGGATCCCACCGGGGAGCTGTTTTTT.

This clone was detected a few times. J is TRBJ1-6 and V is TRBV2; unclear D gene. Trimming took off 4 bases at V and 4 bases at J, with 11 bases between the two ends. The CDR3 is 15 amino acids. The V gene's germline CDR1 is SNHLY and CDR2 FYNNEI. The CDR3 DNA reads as TGTGCCAGCAGTGTAGAGTCGCTATATAATTCACCCCTCCACTTT. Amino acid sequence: CASSVESLYNSPLHF.

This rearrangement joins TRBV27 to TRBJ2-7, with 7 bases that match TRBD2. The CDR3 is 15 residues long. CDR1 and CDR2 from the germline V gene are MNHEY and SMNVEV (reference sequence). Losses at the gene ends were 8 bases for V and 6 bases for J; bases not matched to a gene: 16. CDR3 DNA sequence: TGTGCCAGCCTTCAAGCGGGACTGGGGTTTAGCGAGCAGTACTTC. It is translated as CASLQAGLGFSEQYF.

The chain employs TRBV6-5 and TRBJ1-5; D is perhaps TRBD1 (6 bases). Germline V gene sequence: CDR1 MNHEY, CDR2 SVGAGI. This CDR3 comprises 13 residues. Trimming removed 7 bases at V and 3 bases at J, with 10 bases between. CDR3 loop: CASTQGNNQPQHF. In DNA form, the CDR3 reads TGTGCCAGCACCCAGGGGAACAATCAGCCCCAGCATTTT.

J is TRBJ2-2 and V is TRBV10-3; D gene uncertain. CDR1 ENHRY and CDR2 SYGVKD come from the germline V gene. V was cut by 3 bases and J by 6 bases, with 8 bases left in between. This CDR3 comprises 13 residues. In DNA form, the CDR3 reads TGTGCCATCAGTGATAACAACGCCGGGGAGCTGTTTTTT. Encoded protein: CAISDNNAGELFF.

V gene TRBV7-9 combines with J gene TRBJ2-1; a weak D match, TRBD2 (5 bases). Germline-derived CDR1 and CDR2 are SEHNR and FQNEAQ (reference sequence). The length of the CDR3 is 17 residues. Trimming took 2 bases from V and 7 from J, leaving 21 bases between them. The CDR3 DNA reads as TGTGCCAGCAGCTTACGCGGCGGGCCCCCTGTTAGGAATGAGCAGTTCTTC. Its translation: CASSLRGGPPVRNEQFF.

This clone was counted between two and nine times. CDR3 DNA sequence: TGTGCCAGCAGTTTATGGCTAGCGCCATACAATGAGCAGTTCTTC. Residues: CASSLWLAPYNEQFF. V is TRBV27 and J is TRBJ2-1, with D possibly TRBD2 on 6 matching bases. The V and J ends lost 1 base and 4 bases respectively, with 11 bases between them. From germline, CDR1 is MNHEY and CDR2 SMNVEV (reference sequence). CDR3 length: 15 amino acids.

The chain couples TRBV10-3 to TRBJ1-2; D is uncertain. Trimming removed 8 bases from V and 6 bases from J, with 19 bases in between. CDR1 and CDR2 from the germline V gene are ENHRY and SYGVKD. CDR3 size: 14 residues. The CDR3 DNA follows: TGTGCCATCCGGGGAGCCGGGGATGGCGATGGCTACACCTTC. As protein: CAIRGAGDGDGYTF.

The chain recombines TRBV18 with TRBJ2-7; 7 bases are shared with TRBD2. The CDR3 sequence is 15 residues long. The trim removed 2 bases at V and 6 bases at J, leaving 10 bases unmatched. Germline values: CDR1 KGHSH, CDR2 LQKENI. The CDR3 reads CASSPNAGDRGEQYF. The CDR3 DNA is TGTGCCAGCTCACCAAATGCGGGGGACCGAGGCGAGCAGTACTTC.

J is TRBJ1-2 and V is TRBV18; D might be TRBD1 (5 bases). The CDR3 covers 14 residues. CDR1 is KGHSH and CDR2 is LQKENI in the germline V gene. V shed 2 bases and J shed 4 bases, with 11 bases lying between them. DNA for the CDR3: TGTGCCAGCTCACCAAGCAGGGAAGGCTATGGCTACACCTTC. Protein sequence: CASSPSREGYGYTF.

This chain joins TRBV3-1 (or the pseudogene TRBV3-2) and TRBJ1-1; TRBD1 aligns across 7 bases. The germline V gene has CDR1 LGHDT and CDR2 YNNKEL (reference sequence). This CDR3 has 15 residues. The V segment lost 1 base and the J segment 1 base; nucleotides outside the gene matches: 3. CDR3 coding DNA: TGTGCCAGCAGCCAAGCCGGGACAGCGAACACTGAAGCTTTCTTT. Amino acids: CASSQAGTANTEAFF.

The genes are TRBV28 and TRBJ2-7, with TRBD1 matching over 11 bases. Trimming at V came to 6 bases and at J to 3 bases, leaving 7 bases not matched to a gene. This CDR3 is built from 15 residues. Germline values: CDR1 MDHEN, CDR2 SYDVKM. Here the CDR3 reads CASSSWDRGDYEQYF. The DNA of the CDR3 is TGTGCCAGCAGCTCCTGGGACAGGGGGGACTACGAGCAGTACTTC.

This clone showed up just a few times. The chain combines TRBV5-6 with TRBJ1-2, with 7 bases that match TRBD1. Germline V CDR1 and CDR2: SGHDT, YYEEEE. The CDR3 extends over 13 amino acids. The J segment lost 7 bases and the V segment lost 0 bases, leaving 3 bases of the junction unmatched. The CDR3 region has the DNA TGTGCCAGCAGCTTGGGGAGGGGGCTTGGCTACACCTTC. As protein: CASSLGRGLGYTF.

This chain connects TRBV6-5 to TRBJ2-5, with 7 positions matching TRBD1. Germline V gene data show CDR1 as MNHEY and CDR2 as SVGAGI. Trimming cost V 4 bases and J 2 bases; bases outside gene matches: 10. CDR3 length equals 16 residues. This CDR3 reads CASSSLRQGSQETQYF. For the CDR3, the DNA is TGTGCCAGCAGTTCATTAAGACAGGGAAGTCAAGAGACCCAGTACTTC.

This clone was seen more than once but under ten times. CDR3 protein: CASSFWGRNQPQHF. CDR3 nucleotides: TGTGCCAGCAGCTTTTGGGGCCGAAATCAGCCCCAGCATTTT. The chain has TRBV5-4 and TRBJ1-5, with a possible D match to TRBD1 (5 bases). The CDR3 is 14 amino acids. The V gene's germline CDR1 is SGHNT and CDR2 YYREEE (reference sequence). Trimming took 2 bases from V and 4 from J, leaving 10 bases between them.

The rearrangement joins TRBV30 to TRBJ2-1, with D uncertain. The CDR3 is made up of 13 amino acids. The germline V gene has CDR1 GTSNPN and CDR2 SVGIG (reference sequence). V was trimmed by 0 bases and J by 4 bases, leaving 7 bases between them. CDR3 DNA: TGTGCCTGGAGTGTAACACCGTACAATGAGCAGTTCTTC. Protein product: CAWSVTPYNEQFF.

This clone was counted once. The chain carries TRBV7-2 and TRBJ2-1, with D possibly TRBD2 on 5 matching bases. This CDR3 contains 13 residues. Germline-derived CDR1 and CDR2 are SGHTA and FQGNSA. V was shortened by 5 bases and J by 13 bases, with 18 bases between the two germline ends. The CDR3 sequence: CASSPSTEIPQFF. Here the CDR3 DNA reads TGTGCCAGCAGCCCTAGCACGGAGATTCCTCAGTTCTTC.

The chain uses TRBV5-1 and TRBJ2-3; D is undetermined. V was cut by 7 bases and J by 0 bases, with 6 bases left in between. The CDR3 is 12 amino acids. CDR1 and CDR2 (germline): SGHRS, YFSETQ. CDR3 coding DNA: TGCGCCAGCCGGTACAGCACAGATACGCAGTATTTT. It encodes CASRYSTDTQYF.

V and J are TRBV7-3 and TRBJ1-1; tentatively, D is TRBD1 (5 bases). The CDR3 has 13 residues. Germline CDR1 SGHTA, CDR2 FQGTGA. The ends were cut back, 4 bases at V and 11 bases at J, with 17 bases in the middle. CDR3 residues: CASSSSGQSQAFF. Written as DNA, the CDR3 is TGTGCCAGCAGCTCATCCGGACAATCTCAGGCTTTCTTT.

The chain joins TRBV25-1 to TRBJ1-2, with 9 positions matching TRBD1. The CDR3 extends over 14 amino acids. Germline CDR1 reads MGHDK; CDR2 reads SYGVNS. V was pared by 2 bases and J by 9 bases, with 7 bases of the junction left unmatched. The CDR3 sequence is CASSEGQGRLSYTF. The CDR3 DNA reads TGTGCCAGCAGTGAAGGACAGGGGCGGTTAAGCTACACCTTC.

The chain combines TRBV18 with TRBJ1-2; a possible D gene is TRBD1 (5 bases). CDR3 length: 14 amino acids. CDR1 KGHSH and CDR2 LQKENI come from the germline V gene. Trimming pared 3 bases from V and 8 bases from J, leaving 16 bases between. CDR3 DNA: TGTGCCAGCTCACCGGATCCGGGGGGAAGCGGCTACACCTTC. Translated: CASSPDPGGSGYTF.

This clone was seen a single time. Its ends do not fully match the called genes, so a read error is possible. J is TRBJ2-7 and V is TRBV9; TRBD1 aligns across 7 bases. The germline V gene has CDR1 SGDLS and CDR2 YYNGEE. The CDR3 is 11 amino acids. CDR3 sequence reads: CASSGDRAMNF. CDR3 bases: TGTGCCAGCAGCGGAGACAGGGCCATGAACTTC.

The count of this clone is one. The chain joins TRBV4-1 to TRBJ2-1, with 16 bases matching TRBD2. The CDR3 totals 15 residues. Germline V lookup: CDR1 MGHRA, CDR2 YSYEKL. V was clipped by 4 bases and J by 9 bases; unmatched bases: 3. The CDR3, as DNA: TGCGCCAGCAGCCGCGGGACTAGCGGGGGGGCTGAGCAGTTCTTC. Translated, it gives CASSRGTSGGAEQFF.

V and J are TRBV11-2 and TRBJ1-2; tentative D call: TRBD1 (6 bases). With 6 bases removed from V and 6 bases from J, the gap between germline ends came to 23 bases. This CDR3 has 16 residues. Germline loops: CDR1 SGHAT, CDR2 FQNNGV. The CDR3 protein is CASSSTYGRGSDGYTF. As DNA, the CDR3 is TGTGCCAGCAGTTCTACCTATGGGAGGGGGTCCGATGGCTACACCTTC.

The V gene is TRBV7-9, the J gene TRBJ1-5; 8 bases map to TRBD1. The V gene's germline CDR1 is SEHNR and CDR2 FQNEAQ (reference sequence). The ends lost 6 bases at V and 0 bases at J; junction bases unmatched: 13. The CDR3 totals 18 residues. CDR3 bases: TGTGCCAGCAGTCCTATCGGGACAGGACCATATAGCAATCAGCCCCAGCATTTT. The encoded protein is CASSPIGTGPYSNQPQHF.

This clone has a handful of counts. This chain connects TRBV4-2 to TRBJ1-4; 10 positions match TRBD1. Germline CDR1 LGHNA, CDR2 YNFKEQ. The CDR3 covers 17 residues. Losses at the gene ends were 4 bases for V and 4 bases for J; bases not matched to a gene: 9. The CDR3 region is CASSRKPGTGDNEKLFF. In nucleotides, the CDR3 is TGTGCCAGCAGCCGAAAACCCGGGACAGGGGATAATGAAAAACTGTTTTTT.

The CDR3 loop is CASSFYGISREQYF. The CDR3, as DNA: TGTGCCAGCAGTTTCTACGGGATTTCTAGGGAGCAGTACTTC. The genes are TRBV6-5 and TRBJ2-7, with D possibly matching TRBD2 (5 bases). The CDR3 covers 14 residues. The V end was cut by 4 bases, the J end by 7 bases, with 17 bases between. The germline V gene has CDR1 MNHEY and CDR2 SVGAGI.

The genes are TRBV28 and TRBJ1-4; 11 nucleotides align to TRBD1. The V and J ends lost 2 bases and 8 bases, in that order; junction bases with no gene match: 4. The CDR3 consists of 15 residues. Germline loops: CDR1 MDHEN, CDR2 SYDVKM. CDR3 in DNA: TGTGCCAGCAGTTTAGCCTGGACAGGGGGCGAAAAACTGTTTTTT. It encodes CASSLAWTGGEKLFF.

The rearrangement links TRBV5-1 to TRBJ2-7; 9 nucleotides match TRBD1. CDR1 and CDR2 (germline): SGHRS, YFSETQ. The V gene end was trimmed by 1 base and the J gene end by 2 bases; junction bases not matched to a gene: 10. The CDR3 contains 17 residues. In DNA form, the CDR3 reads TGCGCCAGCAGCTTGTACGCGGGACAGGGTCTGACCTACGAGCAGTACTTC. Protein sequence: CASSLYAGQGLTYEQYF.